This is a list of T cell receptor beta chains from one sample in a study of chemoradiotherapy in HPV16-positive cancers. Sequencing was performed with immunoSEQ multiplex PCR; in TCRdb, only in-frame clones are kept and a portion is missing. The table lists more than 30,000 clones, 70% to 90% of them singletons. The specimen comprised blood, sampled from a patient who underwent chemoradiotherapy. These TCRs come from a human donor with HPV-associated anogenital cancer. The CDR3 runs from the conserved cysteine through the conserved F or W. Each record gives: J gene, D gene, clone size, V gene, CDR3 DNA, CDR3 protein. D genes are given only for firm matches. Size values are once, few and many counts, or a class for expanded clones, and some rows have none.

j_call: TRBJ1-4
d_call: NA
clone_size: NA
v_call: TRBV7-2
cdr3_nt: TGTGCCAGCAGCTCTGAAGGGGCGTGGGAAAAACTGTTTTTT
cdr3_aa: CASSSEGAWEKLFF

j_call: TRBJ1-6
d_call: TRBD1
clone_size: NA
v_call: TRBV6-1
cdr3_nt: TGTGCCAGCAGTGAGACAGGGCCTAATTCACCCCTCCACTTT
cdr3_aa: CASSETGPNSPLHF

j_call: TRBJ2-5
d_call: NA
clone_size: NA
v_call: TRBV5-1
cdr3_nt: TGCGCCAGCAGCTTGGTAGGCCAAGAGACCCAGTACTTC
cdr3_aa: CASSLVGQETQYF

j_call: TRBJ1-6
d_call: NA
clone_size: NA
v_call: TRBV10-3
cdr3_nt: TGTGCCATCAGGGAAGGGGCGAATAATTCACCCCTCCACTTT
cdr3_aa: CAIREGANNSPLHF

j_call: TRBJ2-7
d_call: TRBD1
clone_size: NA
v_call: TRBV6-1
cdr3_nt: TGTGCCAGCAGTGAAGGCCCCCGACAGGGGATGGGCTCCTACGAGCAGTACTTC
cdr3_aa: CASSEGPRQGMGSYEQYF

j_call: TRBJ2-7
d_call: NA
clone_size: NA
v_call: TRBV5-1
cdr3_nt: TGCGCCAGCAGCTTGGGACTTCTCTCCTACGAGCAGTACTTC
cdr3_aa: CASSLGLLSYEQYF

j_call: TRBJ2-7
d_call: TRBD1
clone_size: NA
v_call: TRBV7-2
cdr3_nt: TGTGCCAGCAGCCCTCAGACAGGGTCGGGCCACGAGCAGTACTTC
cdr3_aa: CASSPQTGSGHEQYF

j_call: TRBJ2-7
d_call: TRBD1
clone_size: NA
v_call: TRBV10-3
cdr3_nt: TGTGCCATCAGTCAGGGGACAGGGGGCAAGGTTGAGCAGTACTTC
cdr3_aa: CAISQGTGGKVEQYF

j_call: TRBJ2-4
d_call: NA
clone_size: NA
v_call: TRBV19
cdr3_nt: TGTGCCAGTAGTCCCATAAGGCATGGACCCGCTCAAGAAAACATTCAGTACTTC
cdr3_aa: CASSPIRHGPAQENIQYF

j_call: TRBJ2-7
d_call: NA
clone_size: NA
v_call: TRBV11-3
cdr3_nt: TGTGCCAGCAGCTCCCGGGGTGGCGAGCAGTACTTC
cdr3_aa: CASSSRGGEQYF

j_call: TRBJ2-4
d_call: TRBD2
clone_size: few
v_call: TRBV4-3
cdr3_nt: TGCGCCAGCAGCCAAGGGGCAGGTGCGGGGGTGAACATTCAGTACTTC
cdr3_aa: CASSQGAGAGVNIQYF

j_call: TRBJ2-7
d_call: NA
clone_size: NA
v_call: TRBV15
cdr3_nt: TGTGCCACCAGAAGGGCGCACAGCTCCTACGAGCAGTACTTC
cdr3_aa: CATRRAHSSYEQYF

j_call: TRBJ1-3
d_call: TRBD1
clone_size: NA
v_call: TRBV2
cdr3_nt: TGTGCCAGCAGTCTGACAGGGGTCGGAAACACCATATATTTT
cdr3_aa: CASSLTGVGNTIYF

j_call: TRBJ2-7
d_call: NA
clone_size: NA
v_call: TRBV7-8
cdr3_nt: TGTGCCAGCAGCTTTCTCGTGAGCTCCTACGAGCAGTACTTC
cdr3_aa: CASSFLVSSYEQYF

j_call: TRBJ2-2
d_call: TRBD1
clone_size: NA
v_call: TRBV5-1
cdr3_nt: TGCGCCAGCAGCTTGCCCGGGACAGGAGCCGGGGAGCTGTTTTTT
cdr3_aa: CASSLPGTGAGELFF

j_call: TRBJ2-7
d_call: NA
clone_size: NA
v_call: TRBV10-1
cdr3_nt: TGCGCCAGCAGTGTCGGGCTAAACTACGAGCAGTACTTC
cdr3_aa: CASSVGLNYEQYF

j_call: TRBJ1-2
d_call: TRBD1
clone_size: once
v_call: TRBV29-1
cdr3_nt: TGCAGCACCCAGACAGGGGGCGACTATGGCTACACCTTC
cdr3_aa: CSTQTGGDYGYTF

j_call: TRBJ1-1
d_call: NA
clone_size: few
v_call: TRBV11-2
cdr3_nt: TGTGCCAGCAGCGCTTTGGGGGGGTTCGGCGCTGAAGCTTTCTTT
cdr3_aa: CASSALGGFGAEAFF

j_call: TRBJ2-3
d_call: TRBD2
clone_size: NA
v_call: TRBV5-1
cdr3_nt: TGCGCCAGCACCCCGCGGCGCGGGAGGGCCGCGGGAGATACGCAGTATTTT
cdr3_aa: CASTPRRGRAAGDTQYF

j_call: TRBJ2-1
d_call: NA
clone_size: NA
v_call: TRBV6-1
cdr3_nt: TGTGCCAGCAGTGAACTGGGCAGCTCCTACAATGAGCAGTTCTTC
cdr3_aa: CASSELGSSYNEQFF

j_call: TRBJ2-3
d_call: TRBD1
clone_size: NA
v_call: TRBV5-1
cdr3_nt: TGCGCCAGCCAAGGGACAGGCGGCACAGATACGCAGTATTTT
cdr3_aa: CASQGTGGTDTQYF

j_call: TRBJ2-7
d_call: TRBD2
clone_size: NA
v_call: TRBV7-2
cdr3_nt: TGTGCCAGCAGCTTAGCCGGGGGGGCCTACGAGCAGTACTTC
cdr3_aa: CASSLAGGAYEQYF

j_call: TRBJ2-3
d_call: TRBD1
clone_size: NA
v_call: TRBV7-9
cdr3_nt: TGTGCCAGCAGCTTAGTGGGGGACAGGGGGACAGATACGCAGTATTTT
cdr3_aa: CASSLVGDRGTDTQYF

j_call: TRBJ2-7
d_call: NA
clone_size: NA
v_call: TRBV7-2
cdr3_nt: TGTGCCAGCAGCTTAGAATGGCCAGGGACCTACGAGCAGTACTTC
cdr3_aa: CASSLEWPGTYEQYF

j_call: TRBJ2-3
d_call: TRBD1
clone_size: NA
v_call: TRBV6-5
cdr3_nt: TGTGCCAGCACTTCCGGGACAGGGGTTGATACGCAGTATTTT
cdr3_aa: CASTSGTGVDTQYF

j_call: TRBJ2-7
d_call: NA
clone_size: NA
v_call: TRBV9
cdr3_nt: TGTGCCAGCAGCCCCACCTTATACGATGGGCAGTACTTC
cdr3_aa: CASSPTLYDGQYF